This T cell receptor beta chain derives from a study of T cells after yellow fever vaccination. In the study overall: Libraries from low-cell-number fractions were prepared with the SMART-Seq v4 Ultra Low Input RNA kit.

J lost 8 bases, V lost 2 bases, and 12 bases had no gene match. The CDR3 runs to 16 residues. Germline V gene sequence: CDR1 SGHRS, CDR2 YFSETQ. Generation of TCR cDNA used 5'RACE template switching (which added a universal primer site and UMIs). TCRdb itself ran the 5' RACE reads through MiXCR, one entry per CDR3 protein. The table has approximately 250,000 distinct CDR3 sequences, more than 6.5% seen once. This clonotype was seen at least ten times. The antigen is not known. Overall study findings and caveats: Most clones from primary vaccination resurfaced after the booster (96% CD4, around 89% CD8). Contaminants from the bulk population, in the form of abundant clonotypes, could be found in FACS-sorted repertoires.

This chain joins TRBV5-1 and TRBJ2-1, with 8 bases identical to TRBD2. Here the sequenced sample was CD4+ T cells sorted from PBMCs, taken on the day of the yellow fever booster vaccination. The source of this sequence is a man aged 25-45 years who received the YFV17D yellow fever vaccine. The CDR3 DNA sequence: TGCGCCAGCAGCTTATCGGGAGGGCCGGGCTCCCATGAGCAGTTCTTC. This sequence encodes CASSLSGGPGSHEQFF.